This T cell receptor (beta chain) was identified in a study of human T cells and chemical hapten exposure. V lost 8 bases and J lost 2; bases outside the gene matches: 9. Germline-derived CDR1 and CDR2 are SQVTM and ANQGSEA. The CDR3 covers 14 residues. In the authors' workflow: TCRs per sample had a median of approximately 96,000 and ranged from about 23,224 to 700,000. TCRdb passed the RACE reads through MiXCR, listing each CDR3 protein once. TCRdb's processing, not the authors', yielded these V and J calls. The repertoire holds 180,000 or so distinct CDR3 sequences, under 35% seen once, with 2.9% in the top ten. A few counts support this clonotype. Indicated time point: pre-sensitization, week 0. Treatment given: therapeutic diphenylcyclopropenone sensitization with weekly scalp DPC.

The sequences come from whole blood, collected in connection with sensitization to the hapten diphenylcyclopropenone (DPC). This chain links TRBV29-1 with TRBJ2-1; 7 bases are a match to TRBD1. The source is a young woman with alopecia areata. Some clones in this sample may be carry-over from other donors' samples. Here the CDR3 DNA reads TGCAGCTGTCTACCCGGGACAGCCTACAATGAGCAGTTCTTC. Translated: CSCLPGTAYNEQFF.